One and the same sample provided the 20 T cell receptor beta chains below, sequenced in a study of a mutant IDH1 vaccine in newly diagnosed glioma. TCRdb's table, derived via immunoSEQ multiplex PCR, lists solely in-frame clones and lacks some. The sample lists under 85,000 clones; approximately 85% were seen once. Time point described: week 23, last vaccination. In every dose of vaccine, 300 ug of mutant IDH1 20-mer peptide was given alongside topical imiquimod. Which antigens these TCRs recognize remains unknown. The starting material was PBMCs, obtained from a glioma patient whose treatment included an IDH1 peptide vaccine. Receptors were obtained from a woman between 50 and 59 years old with glioma.

This rearrangement joins TRBV28 to TRBJ1-4; 7 bases line up with TRBD1. There are 13 residues in the CDR3. Germline CDR1 and CDR2: MDHEN and SYDVKM. The ends lost 6 bases at V and 7 bases at J; junction bases unmatched: 5. The CDR3 sequence: CASRPGQTEKLFF. The CDR3 coding sequence is TGTGCCAGCAGGCCGGGACAGACTGAAAAACTGTTTTTT. Complete variable domain (other parts from reference TRBV28 and TRBJ1-4): DVKVTQSSRYLVKRTGEKVFLECVQDMDHENMFWYRQDPGLGLRLIYFSYDVKMKEKGDIPEGYSVSREKKERFSLILESASTNQTSMYLCASRPGQTEKLFFGSGTQLSVL.

The J gene is TRBJ2-7, the V gene TRBV28; TRBD2 might be the D (7 bases). Germline CDR1 is MDHEN and CDR2 is SYDVKM. This CDR3 has 16 residues. The V end was cut by 6 bases, the J end by 0 bases, with 18 bases between. The CDR3 here is CASRARGAGFSYEQYF. Here the CDR3 DNA reads TGTGCCAGCAGGGCCCGGGGGGCAGGTTTCTCCTACGAGCAGTACTTC.

CDR3 DNA: TGTGCCAGCAGTTTAAGGGACAGGCGAGGGGATACGCAGTATTTT. As protein: CASSLRDRRGDTQYF. The V gene is TRBV27, the J gene TRBJ2-3; 8 bases line up with TRBD1. CDR1 MNHEY and CDR2 SMNVEV come from the germline V gene (reference sequence). The J segment lost 6 bases and the V segment lost 2 bases, leaving 7 bases of the junction unmatched. This CDR3 is built from 15 residues.

V usage is TRBV18 and J usage is TRBJ2-3; 13 bases match TRBD2. Germline V gives CDR1 KGHSH, CDR2 LQKENI. The CDR3 spans 23 residues. V trimming: 5 bases; J trimming: 1 base; junction bases outside the gene matches: 24. The CDR3 is CASSSTEITGTSGKVRGTDTQYF. CDR3 DNA sequence: TGTGCCAGCTCATCTACGGAGATTACAGGGACTAGCGGGAAGGTGAGAGGCACAGATACGCAGTATTTT.

The V call is TRBV7-8, the J call TRBJ2-3, with D unresolved. The V end lost 1 base, the J end lost 4 bases, and 12 bases lay between the germline ends. This CDR3 contains 15 residues. In germline, CDR1 is SGHVS, CDR2 FQNEAQ. This CDR3 is CASSLVFNSADTQYF. The CDR3 nucleotides read TGTGCCAGCAGCTTAGTTTTCAACTCCGCAGATACGCAGTATTTT.

This rearrangement joins TRBV5-6 to TRBJ2-5; D is undetermined. TRBJ2-7 explains the end of the DNA better; the J call may be wrong. CDR3 length: 15 residues. Germline CDR1 and CDR2: SGHDT and YYEEEE. In DNA, the CDR3 is TGTGCCAGCAGCACTCGGCGCGGTCCTCCCTACGAGCAGTACTTC. Translating gives CASSTRRGPPYEQYF.

In the case of this clone: The junction departs from the called germline gene at one end, perhaps through a read error. V is TRBV7-7 and J is TRBJ2-5; TRBD1 matches at 7 bases. This CDR3 region has 14 residues. Germline assignment: CDR1 SSHAT and CDR2 FNYEAQ (reference sequence). CDR3 loop: CASSLVGGRETQYF. DNA of the CDR3: TGTGCTAGCAGCTTAGTAGGGGGCCGTGAGACCCAGTACTTC.

This chain uses TRBV6-6 with TRBJ1-5, with a weak D call TRBD1 (5 bases). CDR1 and CDR2 from the germline V gene are MNHNY and SVGAGI (reference sequence). V lost 0 bases and J 6 bases, leaving 9 bases between the germline ends. The CDR3 consists of 14 residues. The DNA of the CDR3 is TGTGCCAGCAGTTACTCGGCAGGGTCTCAGCCCCAGCATTTT. Protein: CASSYSAGSQPQHF.

The J gene is TRBJ2-5, the V gene TRBV4-2; D gene ambiguous. The CDR3 covers 13 residues. Trimming pared 0 bases from V and 9 bases from J, leaving 11 bases between. Germline V lookup: CDR1 LGHNA, CDR2 YNFKEQ. The CDR3 DNA follows: TGTGCCAGCAGCCAAGAAAGGGCACGGGCCCAGTACTTC. Encoded protein: CASSQERARAQYF.

The chain is built from TRBV5-1 and TRBJ2-3; D is perhaps TRBD1 (6 bases). Germline V lookup: CDR1 SGHRS, CDR2 YFSETQ. The CDR3 extends over 13 amino acids. Trimming took 5 bases from V and 2 from J, leaving 9 bases between them. This CDR3 is CASRRDNTDTQYF. The CDR3 DNA follows: TGCGCCAGCAGACGGGACAACACAGATACGCAGTATTTT.

The J gene is TRBJ2-7, the V gene TRBV9; D possibly corresponds to TRBD2 (6 bases). The germline V gene encodes CDR1 SGDLS and CDR2 YYNGEE. The V end was cut by 0 bases, the J end by 3 bases, with 13 bases between. This CDR3 is 15 amino acids long. In nucleotides, the CDR3 is TGTGCCAGCAGCGTAGCGGCCAGCGGGCTCTACGAGCAGTACTTC. It encodes CASSVAASGLYEQYF.

The chain employs TRBV28 and TRBJ1-1; possibly TRBD1 for D (5 bases). This CDR3 has 13 amino acids. Trimming left V 3 bases short and J 7 bases short, with 12 bases between. Germline V gene lookup returns CDR1 MDHEN and CDR2 SYDVKM. CDR3 coding DNA: TGTGCCAGCAGTTTCGGAGGGGCCCTTGAAGCTTTCTTT. It is translated as CASSFGGALEAFF.

This chain joins TRBV6-5 and TRBJ1-4; D gene uncertain. The CDR3 length is 11 residues. CDR1 and CDR2 from the germline V gene are MNHEY and SVGAGI. Trimming stripped 9 bases from V and 10 bases from J, with 12 bases between. CDR3 amino acids: CASSDGGKLFF. In DNA form, the CDR3 reads TGTGCCAGTTCAGACGGCGGAAAACTGTTTTTT.

The chain uses TRBV28 and TRBJ1-2; D might be TRBD1 (5 bases). The CDR3 contains 14 residues. Germline assignment: CDR1 MDHEN and CDR2 SYDVKM. The V end was cut by 6 bases, the J end by 4 bases, with 15 bases between. The CDR3 here is CASRQTAGTYGYTF. In nucleotides, the CDR3 is TGTGCCAGCAGACAAACCGCGGGGACCTATGGCTACACCTTC.

The chain carries TRBV19 and TRBJ1-5; D is uncertain. This CDR3 is 13 amino acids long. Trimming removed 0 bases from V and 4 bases from J, with 4 bases in between. Germline V gene lookup returns CDR1 LNHDA and CDR2 SQIVND (reference sequence). For the CDR3, the DNA is TGTGCCAGTAGTATAGACATTAATCAGCCCCAGCATTTT. Amino acid sequence: CASSIDINQPQHF.

This clone was seen just once. The V call is TRBV7-9, the J call TRBJ1-1; a weak D match, TRBD1 (5 bases). Trimming stripped 3 bases from V and 1 base from J, with 9 bases between. Germline V gives CDR1 SEHNR, CDR2 FQNEAQ (reference sequence). The CDR3 is 14 amino acids. The CDR3 is CASSFAGRNTEAFF. Written as DNA, the CDR3 is TGTGCCAGCAGCTTCGCGGGGCGGAACACTGAAGCTTTCTTT.

J is TRBJ1-1 and V is TRBV7-5; TRBD1, the table's D call, lacks a check against the DNA. TRBV7-5 is assigned pseudogene status. This CDR3 region has 13 residues. This CDR3 reads CARSSTLNTEAFF. DNA for the CDR3: TGTGCCAGAAGCTCCACACTGAACACTGAAGCTTTCTTT.

The genes are TRBV28 and TRBJ1-4, with D perhaps matching TRBD1 (5 bases). The ends were cut back, 5 bases at V and 9 bases at J, with 16 bases in the middle. Germline assignment: CDR1 MDHEN and CDR2 SYDVKM. The CDR3 consists of 14 residues. CDR3 in amino acids: CASSLDSTLQKLFF. CDR3 nucleotide sequence: TGTGCCAGCAGTCTCGACAGTACCCTTCAAAAACTGTTTTTT.

The chain combines TRBV28 with TRBJ2-5, with 10 positions matching TRBD1. CDR1 is MDHEN, CDR2 SYDVKM, per germline. V trimming: 6 bases; J trimming: 0 bases; junction bases outside the gene matches: 16. The CDR3 has 19 amino acids. The CDR3 nucleotides are TGTGCCAGCAGCCGTACCCGGGGGGACAGGGGAGCGTACCAAGAGACCCAGTACTTC. Protein product: CASSRTRGDRGAYQETQYF.

The gene calls are TRBV5-5 and TRBJ1-5; tentatively, D is TRBD1 (6 bases). This CDR3 spans 14 amino acids. In germline, CDR1 is SGHKS, CDR2 YYEKEE (reference sequence). The ends were cut back, 3 bases at V and 5 bases at J, with 12 bases in the middle. The CDR3 DNA is TGTGCCAGCAGCTGGGGACAAGTAGATCAGCCCCAGCATTTT. Encoded protein: CASSWGQVDQPQHF.